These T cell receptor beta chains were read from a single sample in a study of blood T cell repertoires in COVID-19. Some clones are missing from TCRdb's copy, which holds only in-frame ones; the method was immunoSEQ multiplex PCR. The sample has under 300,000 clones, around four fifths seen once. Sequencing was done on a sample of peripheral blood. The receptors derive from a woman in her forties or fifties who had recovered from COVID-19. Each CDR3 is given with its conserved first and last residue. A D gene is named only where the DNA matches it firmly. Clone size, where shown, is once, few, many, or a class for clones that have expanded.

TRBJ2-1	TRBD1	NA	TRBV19	CASSIGTMAGGKNEQFF	TGTGCCAGTAGTATAGGGACGATGGCAGGGGGTAAGAATGAGCAGTTCTTC
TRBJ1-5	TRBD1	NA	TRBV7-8	CASSLGAGQGNQPQHF	TGTGCCAGCAGCTTAGGGGCTGGACAGGGGAATCAGCCCCAGCATTTT
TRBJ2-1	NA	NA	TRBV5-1	CASSLRGAVLNEQFF	TGCGCCAGCAGCTTGCGGGGGGCCGTACTCAATGAGCAGTTCTTC
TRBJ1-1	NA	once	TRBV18	CASSPGAAEAFF	TGTGCCAGCTCACCAGGGGCAGCTGAAGCTTTCTTT
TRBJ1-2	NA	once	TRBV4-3	CASSQDYRGLNYGYTF	TGCGCCAGCAGCCAAGATTATCGAGGCCTAAACTATGGCTACACCTTC
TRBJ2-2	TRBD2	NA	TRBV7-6	CASSLELAGGANTGELFF	TGTGCCAGCAGCTTAGAACTAGCGGGGGGCGCGAACACCGGGGAGCTGTTTTTT
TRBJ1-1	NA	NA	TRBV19	CASSRSTGSANTEAFF	TGTGCCAGTAGTAGATCGACAGGATCCGCGAACACTGAAGCTTTCTTT
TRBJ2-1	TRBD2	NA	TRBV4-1	CASSRETSGAYNEQFF	TGCGCCAGCAGCCGTGAGACTAGCGGAGCCTACAATGAGCAGTTCTTC
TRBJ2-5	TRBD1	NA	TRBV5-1	CASSMRQGAGETQYF	TGCGCCAGCAGCATGCGACAGGGGGCTGGAGAGACCCAGTACTTC
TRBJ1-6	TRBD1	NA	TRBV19	CASTSTGGGSPLHF	TGTGCCAGTACCTCGACAGGGGGGGGTTCACCCCTCCACTTT
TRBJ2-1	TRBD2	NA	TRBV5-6	CASSLAAGDEQFF	TGTGCCAGCAGCTTGGCAGCGGGAGATGAGCAGTTCTTC
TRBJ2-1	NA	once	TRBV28	CASSLGFRGWEQFF	TGTGCCAGCAGTTTAGGTTTCAGGGGCTGGGAGCAGTTCTTC
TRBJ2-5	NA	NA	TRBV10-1	CASSERGQETQYF	TGCGCCAGCAGTGAGAGAGGGCAAGAGACCCAGTACTTC
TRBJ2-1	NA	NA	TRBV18	CASSPEVPYNEQFF	TGTGCCAGCTCACCGGAGGTCCCCTACAATGAGCAGTTCTTC
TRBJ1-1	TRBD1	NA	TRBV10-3	CAIRSDRDGTEAFF	TGTGCCATCAGATCGGACAGGGACGGCACTGAAGCTTTCTTT
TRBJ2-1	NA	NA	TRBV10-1	CASSEGTSFNEQFF	TGCGCCAGCAGTGAGGGTACTAGTTTCAATGAGCAGTTCTTC
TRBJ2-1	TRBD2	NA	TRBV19	CASSRTSASSYNEQFF	TGTGCCAGTAGTCGAACTAGCGCCAGCTCCTACAATGAGCAGTTCTTC
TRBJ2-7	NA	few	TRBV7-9	CASSRPTSSYEQYF	TGTGCCAGCAGCCGTCCCACATCTTCCTACGAGCAGTACTTC
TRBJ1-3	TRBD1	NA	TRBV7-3	CASSLSGGFGNTIYF	TGTGCCAGCAGCTTATCAGGGGGTTTTGGAAACACCATATATTTT
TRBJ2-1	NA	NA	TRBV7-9	CASHSTPYNEQFF	TGTGCCAGCCACTCTACCCCGTACAATGAGCAGTTCTTC
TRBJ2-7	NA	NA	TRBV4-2	CASSQDGTGDEQYF	TGTGCCAGCAGCCAAGATGGTACGGGGGACGAGCAGTACTTC
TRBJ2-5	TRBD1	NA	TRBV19	CATNRGYQETQYF	TGTGCCACCAACAGGGGCTACCAAGAGACCCAGTACTTC
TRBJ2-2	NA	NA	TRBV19	CASSIGLSNTGELFF	TGTGCCAGTAGTATTGGACTATCGAACACCGGGGAGCTGTTTTTT
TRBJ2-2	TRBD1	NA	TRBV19	CASSTLHRGDTGELFF	TGTGCCAGTAGTACCCTCCACAGGGGGGACACCGGGGAGCTGTTTTTT
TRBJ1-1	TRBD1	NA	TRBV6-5	CASSRRDRATEAFF	TGTGCCAGCAGTAGGCGGGACAGGGCGACTGAAGCTTTCTTT
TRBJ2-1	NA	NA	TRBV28	CASRGTRPYNEQFF	TGTGCCAGCAGGGGGACAAGGCCCTACAATGAGCAGTTCTTC
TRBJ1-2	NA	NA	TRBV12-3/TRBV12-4	CASSLGGLYGYTF	TGTGCCAGCAGTCTCGGTGGGCTCTATGGCTACACCTTC
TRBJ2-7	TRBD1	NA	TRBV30	CAWSTPGTGAYEQYF	TGTGCCTGGAGTACCCCCGGGACAGGGGCCTACGAGCAGTACTTC
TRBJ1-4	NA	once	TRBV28	CASSLGRLGEKLFF	TGTGCCAGCAGTTTAGGAAGGCTAGGTGAAAAACTGTTTTTT
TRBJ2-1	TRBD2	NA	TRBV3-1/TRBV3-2	CASSPRTSGGRNEQFF	TGTGCCAGCAGCCCCCGGACTAGCGGGGGGCGGAATGAGCAGTTCTTC
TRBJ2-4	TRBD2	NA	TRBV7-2	CASSLPVLAGTKYIQYF	TGTGCCAGCAGCTTACCCGTCCTAGCGGGGACCAAATACATTCAGTACTTC
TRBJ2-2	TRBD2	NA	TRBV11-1	CASSLAAGGPGELFF	TGTGCCAGCAGCTTAGCAGCGGGAGGGCCCGGGGAGCTGTTTTTT
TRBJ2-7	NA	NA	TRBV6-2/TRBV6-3	CASSSGRTAGLFYEQYF	TGTGCCAGCAGCAGTGGACGTACCGCGGGACTCTTCTACGAGCAGTACTTC
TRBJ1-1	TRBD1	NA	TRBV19	CASSETGGTEAFF	TGTGCCAGTAGTGAAACAGGGGGCACTGAAGCTTTCTTT
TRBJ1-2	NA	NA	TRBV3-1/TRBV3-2	CASSLTNRDGYTF	TGTGCCAGCAGCCTCACGAACAGGGATGGCTACACCTTC
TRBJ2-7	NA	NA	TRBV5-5	CASSATDSFSYEQYF	TGTGCCAGCAGCGCCACCGACAGCTTCTCCTACGAGCAGTACTTC
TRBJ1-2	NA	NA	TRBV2	CASRDYANYGYTF	TGTGCCAGCAGGGACTACGCTAACTATGGCTACACCTTC
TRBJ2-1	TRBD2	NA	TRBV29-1	CSATSGGPPWGEQFF	TGCAGCGCCACTAGCGGGGGGCCGCCGTGGGGTGAGCAGTTCTTC
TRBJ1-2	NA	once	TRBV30	CQIQGGYGYTF	TGTCAAATCCAGGGAGGCTATGGCTACACCTTC
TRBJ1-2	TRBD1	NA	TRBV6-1	CASSERDREAYTF	TGTGCCAGCAGTGAACGGGACAGGGAGGCCTACACCTTC
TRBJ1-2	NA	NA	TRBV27	CASSLRGTNGYTF	TGTGCCAGCAGTTTAAGGGGGACCAATGGCTACACCTTC